A single sample gave rise to the 19 T cell receptor beta chains below, sequenced in a study of beta chain features in type 1 diabetes. The isolated RNA, all of it, was reverse transcribed, so expressed TCRB transcripts were what got sequenced. Sequencing used immunoSEQ multiplex PCR; TCRdb keeps in-frame clones, though not all of them. The sample shows some 330,000 clones, about 11% of them seen only once. What was sequenced was naive CD4+ T cells from blood. The source of these receptors is a woman in her 30s in good health.

This clone has more than one count but fewer than ten. J is TRBJ1-1 and V is TRBV7-9; D uncertain. CDR1 is SEHNR and CDR2 is FQNEAQ in the germline V gene (reference sequence). The CDR3 covers 15 residues. The V gene lost 0 bases and the J gene lost 2 bases, with 10 bases spanning the gap. CDR3 in DNA: TGTGCCAGCAGCTTAGCTGGACTGGGAAACACTGAAGCTTTCTTT. Translation gives CASSLAGLGNTEAFF. Variable domain in full (rest from reference TRBV7-9 and TRBJ1-1): DTGVSQNPRHKITKRGQNVTFRCDPISEHNRLYWYRQTLGQGPEFLTYFQNEAQLEKSRLLSDRFSAERPKGSFSTLEIQRTEQGDSAMYLCASSLAGLGNTEAFFGQGTRLTVV.

A few counts support this clone. The V and J genes are TRBV6-1 and TRBJ2-2; D not resolved. Deletions cut 3 bases from V and 2 bases from J, with 7 bases between. Germline CDR1 reads MNHNS; CDR2 reads SASEGT. This CDR3 region has 14 residues. CDR3 DNA sequence: TGTGCCAGCAGTGAGACACCCAACACCGGGGAGCTGTTTTTT. It codes for CASSETPNTGELFF.

DNA for the CDR3: TGCGCCAGCAGCCAAGCTCTGCTAGCGGGAGGCACCGGGGAGCTGTTTTTT. This codes for CASSQALLAGGTGELFF. The J gene is TRBJ2-2, the V gene TRBV4-3; TRBD2 matches 11 bases. This CDR3 contains 17 residues. J was trimmed by 4 bases and V by 1 base; bases with no gene match: 5. CDR1 is LGHNA, CDR2 YSLEER, per germline.

This clone has more than one count but fewer than ten. This chain joins TRBV7-9 and TRBJ2-1; 13 positions match TRBD2. Trimming cost V 5 bases and J 8 bases; bases outside gene matches: 6. The CDR3 is made up of 15 amino acids. Germline CDR1 reads SEHNR; CDR2 reads FQNEAQ (reference sequence). This CDR3 reads CASSLLAGGPDEQFF. CDR3 bases: TGTGCCAGCAGCCTACTAGCGGGAGGGCCTGATGAGCAGTTCTTC. Using reference TRBV7-9 and TRBJ2-1 for the parts outside the CDR3, the full variable domain is DTGVSQNPRHKITKRGQNVTFRCDPISEHNRLYWYRQTLGQGPEFLTYFQNEAQLEKSRLLSDRFSAERPKGSFSTLEIQRTEQGDSAMYLCASSLLAGGPDEQFFGPGTRLTVL.

The genes are TRBV28 and TRBJ2-7; D remains unclear. The germline CDR1 and CDR2 sequences are MDHEN and SYDVKM. The CDR3 runs 14 residues. Trimming shortened V by 6 bases and J by 6 bases, and 18 bases separated the two germline ends. The CDR3 DNA reads as TGTGCCAGCAGGACGGTGGCAGGTAGTGGCGAGCAGTACTTC. Translating it yields CASRTVAGSGEQYF.

This clone came up a few times. The genes are TRBV11-2 and TRBJ2-3, with 7 nucleotides matching TRBD2. V lost 3 bases to trimming and J lost 4 bases; unmatched junction nucleotides: 1. The CDR3 runs to 13 residues. Germline CDR1 reads SGHAT; CDR2 reads FQNNGV. CDR3 sequence reads: CASSLGGSDTQYF. In nucleotides, the CDR3 is TGTGCCAGCAGCTTGGGAGGGTCAGATACGCAGTATTTT.

The V and J genes are TRBV4-3 and TRBJ2-4; TRBD1 matches 9 bases. CDR1 is LGHNA, CDR2 YSLEER, per germline. The CDR3 totals 17 residues. With 4 bases clipped from V and 2 bases from J, the junction kept 9 bases outside the gene matches. This CDR3 is CASSPYGTGRTKNIQYF. The CDR3 DNA reads TGCGCCAGCAGCCCGTACGGGACAGGGAGGACCAAAAACATTCAGTACTTC.

The chain links TRBV4-2 to TRBJ2-4; 16 bases are shared with TRBD2. V lost 0 bases and J lost 6; bases outside the gene matches: 5. This CDR3 region has 18 residues. Looked up from germline, CDR1 is LGHNA and CDR2 is YNFKEQ. The CDR3: CASSQDRGLAGGRNIQYF. The CDR3 DNA follows: TGTGCCAGCAGCCAAGATCGGGGACTAGCGGGAGGGAGAAACATTCAGTACTTC.

The chain recombines TRBV9 with TRBJ2-6, with D possibly TRBD2 on 6 matching bases. Trimming stripped 5 bases from V and 3 bases from J, with 21 bases between. This CDR3 is 18 amino acids long. CDR1 SGDLS and CDR2 YYNGEE come from the germline V gene. CDR3 nucleotide sequence: TGTGCCAGCAGTGAACCGGGACTTTCCATTAGTGGGGCCAACGTCCTGACTTTC. This encodes CASSEPGLSISGANVLTF.

CDR3 in DNA: TGTGCCAGCGGAGGGACAGATACGCAGTATTTT. Amino acids: CASGGTDTQYF. The chain couples TRBV6-6 to TRBJ2-3; weak D call: TRBD2 (6 bases). The length of the CDR3 is 11 residues. V shed 8 bases and J shed 3 bases, with 6 bases lying between them. CDR1 MNHNY and CDR2 SVGAGI come from the germline V gene (reference sequence).

The chain couples TRBV5-1 to TRBJ1-2, with 11 bases lining up with TRBD1. Trimming at V came to 4 bases and at J to 3 bases, leaving 8 bases not matched to a gene. The CDR3 consists of 16 residues. Germline assignment: CDR1 SGHRS and CDR2 YFSETQ. The CDR3 nucleotides are TGCGCCAGCAGCACTCCGGGACAGGGGGGAGACTATGGCTACACCTTC. It codes for CASSTPGQGGDYGYTF.

V gene TRBV2 combines with J gene TRBJ1-1; maybe TRBD1 (5 bases). Germline V gene lookup returns CDR1 SNHLY and CDR2 FYNNEI. Trimming removed 6 bases from V and 1 base from J, with 15 bases in between. The CDR3 consists of 15 residues. The CDR3 region has the DNA TGTGCCAGCAGCGCCGAGAGACAGACGAACACTGAAGCTTTCTTT. Protein sequence: CASSAERQTNTEAFF.

This clone was seen a handful of times. The chain combines TRBV7-2 with TRBJ2-7; TRBD2 matches 12 bases. V was clipped by 2 bases and J by 7 bases; unmatched bases: 9. The CDR3 totals 16 residues. Looked up from germline, CDR1 is SGHTA and CDR2 is FQGNSA. The CDR3, as DNA: TGTGCCAGCAGCTTAAGGGCTAGCGGGAGGGCCGGGGAGCAGTACTTC. Its translation is CASSLRASGRAGEQYF.

V gene TRBV10-3 combines with J gene TRBJ2-3; 7 positions match TRBD1. The CDR3 consists of 14 residues. In germline, CDR1 is ENHRY, CDR2 SYGVKD. V shed 3 bases, J shed 3 bases, and the junction held 3 bases outside the gene matches. CDR3 protein: CAISEPGQTDTQYF. The CDR3 nucleotides read TGTGCCATCAGTGAACCGGGACAGACAGATACGCAGTATTTT.

This chain connects TRBV7-9 to TRBJ2-5, with 8 nucleotides matching TRBD1. The CDR3 is 15 residues long. V lost 0 bases, J lost 5 bases, and 5 bases stayed unmatched. The germline CDR1 and CDR2 sequences are SEHNR and FQNEAQ (reference sequence). CDR3: CASSLAGQVQETQYF. In DNA, the CDR3 is TGTGCCAGCAGCTTAGCGGGACAGGTCCAGGAGACCCAGTACTTC.

This clone showed up just a few times. The rearrangement uses TRBV28 and TRBJ1-4; perhaps TRBD1 as D (5 bases). Trimming took off 4 bases at V and 0 bases at J, with 9 bases between the two ends. Germline V lookup: CDR1 MDHEN, CDR2 SYDVKM. The CDR3 is 15 amino acids. In DNA form, the CDR3 reads TGTGCCAGCAGTTCAAGACAGCCAACTAATGAAAAACTGTTTTTT. It yields the protein CASSSRQPTNEKLFF.

About this clone itself: The sample holds other DNA sequences that translate to the same CDR3. This sequence joins TRBV28 and TRBJ1-5; D is ambiguous. The CDR3 extends over 14 amino acids. Trimming took off 4 bases at V and 4 bases at J, with 11 bases between the two ends. CDR1 MDHEN and CDR2 SYDVKM come from the germline V gene. This CDR3 is CASSSPGSNQPQHF. The CDR3 region has the DNA TGTGCCAGCAGTTCCCCGGGATCTAATCAGCCCCAGCATTTT.

This clone was found a few times. The V and J genes are TRBV9 and TRBJ1-2; D may be TRBD1 (5 bases). Deletions cut 8 bases from V and 0 bases from J, with 8 bases between. CDR1 and CDR2 from the germline V gene are SGDLS and YYNGEE. The CDR3 length is 12 residues. The DNA for the CDR3 is TGTGCCAGTTCGGGGGCTAACTATGGCTACACCTTC. This encodes CASSGANYGYTF.

This sequence joins TRBV6-5 and TRBJ2-3; weak D call: TRBD2 (5 bases). The germline V gene has CDR1 MNHEY and CDR2 SVGAGI. The V end was cut by 9 bases, the J end by 0 bases, with 16 bases between. This CDR3 comprises 15 residues. The CDR3 region has the DNA TGTGCCAGTCGCCCCGAGGGCATTAGCACAGATACGCAGTATTTT. This codes for CASRPEGISTDTQYF.